One and the same sample provided the 31 T cell receptor beta chains below, sequenced in a study of T cell responses to AZD1222 COVID-19 vaccine. The assay was immunoSEQ multiplex PCR, and TCRdb's table has in-frame clones only and misses some. The sample lists about 100,000 clones; 90% were seen once. Specimen: peripheral blood, collected on day 0 of AZD1222 vaccination. These receptors were collected from an adult in good health.

The CDR3 sequence is CASSLDGISGNTIYF. In DNA, the CDR3 is TGTGCCAGCAGCTTGGACGGAATCTCTGGAAACACCATATATTTT. The V and J genes are TRBV5-4 and TRBJ1-3, with D hard to call. Germline values: CDR1 SGHNT, CDR2 YYREEE (reference sequence). V lost 0 bases to trimming and J lost 0 bases, with 7 bases between them. The length of the CDR3 is 15 residues.

J is TRBJ2-2 and V is TRBV11-3; D is possibly TRBD2 (6 bases). The germline gives CDR1 SGHNT, CDR2 YENEEA. Trimming shortened V by 5 bases and J by 8 bases, and 15 bases separated the two germline ends. The CDR3 runs to 14 residues. CDR3 protein: CASSNRLVSGELFF. The CDR3 nucleotides are TGTGCCAGCAGCAACCGACTAGTATCTGGGGAGCTGTTTTTT. Variable domain in full (rest from reference TRBV11-3 and TRBJ2-2): EAGVVQSPRYKIIEKKQPVAFWCNPISGHNTLYWYLQNLGQGPELLIRYENEEAVDDSQLPKDRFSAERLKGVDSTLKIQPAELGDSAVYLCASSNRLVSGELFFGEGSRLTVL.

This chain connects TRBV30 to TRBJ2-7; 7 nucleotides line up with TRBD2. CDR1 is GTSNPN and CDR2 is SVGIG in the germline V gene (reference sequence). Germline trimming cut 3 bases from V and 4 bases from J; bases unmatched to any gene: 6. The CDR3 has 13 amino acids. The CDR3 loop is CAWRPSGAYEQYF. The DNA of the CDR3 is TGTGCCTGGAGGCCCAGCGGGGCTTACGAGCAGTACTTC.

This sequence joins TRBV4-1 and TRBJ1-2; D might be TRBD1 (6 bases). Germline loops: CDR1 MGHRA, CDR2 YSYEKL. CDR3 size: 15 residues. Trimming pared 1 base from V and 2 bases from J, leaving 11 bases between. CDR3 amino acids: CASSQAAGENYGYTF. CDR3 nucleotides: TGCGCCAGCAGCCAAGCGGCAGGGGAAAACTATGGCTACACCTTC.

The J gene is TRBJ2-5, the V gene TRBV27; 8 bases line up with TRBD1. This CDR3 is built from 18 residues. V shed 2 bases, J shed 2 bases, and the junction held 13 bases outside the gene matches. Germline CDR1 and CDR2: MNHEY and SMNVEV (reference sequence). The DNA of the CDR3 is TGTGCCAGCAGTTTACACCCTAGGCGGGACAGGAGACAAGAGACCCAGTACTTC. The encoded protein is CASSLHPRRDRRQETQYF.

This chain uses TRBV3-1 (or the pseudogene TRBV3-2) with TRBJ2-1; TRBD2 aligns across 15 bases. This CDR3 comprises 18 residues. V was clipped by 2 bases and J by 8 bases; unmatched bases: 10. Per germline, CDR1 LGHDT and CDR2 YNNKEL (reference sequence). CDR3 nucleotide sequence: TGTGCCAGCAGCCAAACCAAGGGACTAGCGGGGGGCGTAGATGAGCAGTTCTTC. It specifies CASSQTKGLAGGVDEQFF.

V and J are TRBV27 and TRBJ1-2; weak D call: TRBD1 (5 bases). Trimming removed 5 bases at V and 4 bases at J, with 17 bases between. Germline values: CDR1 MNHEY, CDR2 SMNVEV (reference sequence). This CDR3 region has 15 residues. The CDR3 nucleotides are TGTGCCAGCAGTCTAATTGGGGCGCGAGGCTATGGCTACACCTTC. Residues: CASSLIGARGYGYTF.

The gene calls are TRBV12-3 or TRBV12-4 and TRBJ1-1; D remains unclear. V lost 5 bases and J 6 bases, leaving 7 bases between the germline ends. This CDR3 is built from 11 residues. Here the CDR3 DNA reads TGTGCCAGCAGTCCAAGGGCTGAAGCTTTCTTT. This codes for CASSPRAEAFF.

The chain links TRBV14 to TRBJ2-2; D is unclear. V gave up 5 bases and J gave up 1 base, with 5 bases separating them. The CDR3 sequence is 13 residues long. From germline, CDR1 is SGHDN and CDR2 FVKESK. CDR3 residues: CASSRVNTGELFF. The CDR3 nucleotides are TGTGCCAGCAGCAGAGTGAACACCGGGGAGCTGTTTTTT.

The chain employs TRBV7-2 and TRBJ1-2; D may be TRBD1 (5 bases). The CDR3 length is 16 residues. V was shortened by 5 bases and J by 7 bases, with 23 bases between the two germline ends. In germline, CDR1 is SGHTA, CDR2 FQGNSA. The CDR3 DNA is TGTGCCAGCAGCCCTGGGGGGGAGACCCCCGTTTTTGGCTACACCTTC. Its protein product is CASSPGGETPVFGYTF.

CDR3 sequence reads: CASSQIDSYGYTF. The CDR3 nucleotides read TGTGCCAGTTCGCAAATAGACAGTTATGGCTACACCTTC. The V and J genes are TRBV19 and TRBJ1-2, with D perhaps matching TRBD1 (5 bases). CDR1 and CDR2 (germline): LNHDA, SQIVND (reference sequence). Trimming removed 8 bases from V and 5 bases from J, with 15 bases in between. The CDR3 spans 13 residues.

This clone was counted only a few times. The V and J genes are TRBV4-1 and TRBJ1-3; D is unclear. Trimming cost V 1 base and J 0 bases, with 13 bases left between them. The germline V gene has CDR1 MGHRA and CDR2 YSYEKL. CDR3 size: 17 residues. CDR3 DNA: TGCGCCAGCAGCCAAGCTTCAGTATGGGGCTCTGGAAACACCATATATTTT. This sequence encodes CASSQASVWGSGNTIYF.

This clone was counted once. This chain links TRBV5-4 with TRBJ2-5; a weak D match, TRBD1 (8 bases). Trimming cost V 4 bases and J 5 bases, with 15 bases left between them. This CDR3 spans 14 amino acids. CDR1 and CDR2 (germline): SGHNT, YYREEE (reference sequence). The CDR3 reads CASSVNRGGETQYF. As DNA, the CDR3 is TGTGCCAGCAGCGTCAACAGGGGGGGGGAGACCCAGTACTTC. Drawing the rest from reference TRBV5-4 and TRBJ2-5, the complete variable domain is ETGVTQSPTHLIKTRGQQVTLRCSSQSGHNTVSWYQQALGQGPQFIFQYYREEENGRGNFPPRFSGLQFPNYSSELNVNALELDDSALYLCASSVNRGGETQYFGPGTRLLVL.

The V and J genes are TRBV19 and TRBJ1-5; D gene unclear. This CDR3 is built from 15 residues. Germline V gene sequence: CDR1 LNHDA, CDR2 SQIVND (reference sequence). V gave up 5 bases and J gave up 0 bases, with 11 bases separating them. The CDR3: CASSVLVYSNQPQHF. CDR3 coding DNA: TGTGCCAGTAGTGTCCTGGTTTATAGCAATCAGCCCCAGCATTTT.

The rearrangement links TRBV6-1 to TRBJ1-5; no firm D call. The CDR3 has 11 residues. CDR1 and CDR2 (germline): MNHNS, SASEGT. Trimming shortened V by 2 bases and J by 5 bases, and 1 base separated the two germline ends. CDR3: CASSEYQPQHF. The CDR3 DNA reads TGTGCCAGCAGTGAATATCAGCCCCAGCATTTT.

On this clone itself: At one of its ends the junction is not consistent with the germline gene, which may arise from a read error. The chain employs TRBV9 and TRBJ2-3; possible D gene TRBD1, 6 bases. The CDR3 runs 14 residues. CDR1 is SGDLS, CDR2 YYNGEE, per germline. The CDR3 sequence: CASSVDGDTNTQYF. DNA for the CDR3: TGTGCCAGCAGCGTAGACGGGGACACAAATACGCAGTATTTT.

This chain links TRBV5-6 with TRBJ1-2, with a weak D call TRBD1 (6 bases). CDR3 length equals 16 residues. V lost 3 bases to trimming and J lost 6 bases, with 21 bases between them. Germline V lookup: CDR1 SGHDT, CDR2 YYEEEE. CDR3 loop: CASSWGQWGSGDGYTF. CDR3 sequence (DNA): TGTGCCAGCAGCTGGGGACAATGGGGTTCGGGGGATGGCTACACCTTC.

The V and J genes are TRBV4-1 and TRBJ2-7; TRBD1 aligns across 8 bases. The CDR3 extends over 16 amino acids. V shed 1 base, J shed 3 bases, and the junction held 8 bases outside the gene matches. Per germline, CDR1 MGHRA and CDR2 YSYEKL. The CDR3 bases are TGCGCCAGCAGCCAAGGCCGCTCAGGGGGCCACTACGAGCAGTACTTC. This gives the protein CASSQGRSGGHYEQYF.

As DNA, the CDR3 is TGCAGCGTTGCCCTTTTGTATGGCTACACCTTC. Protein product: CSVALLYGYTF. The chain has TRBV29-1 and TRBJ1-2; unclear D gene. The germline CDR1 and CDR2 sequences are SQVTM and ANQGSEA. V shed 4 bases and J shed 5 bases, with 8 bases lying between them. This CDR3 has 11 residues.

This clone occurred once. This rearrangement joins TRBV4-1 to TRBJ2-3; either TRBD1 or TRBD2 may fit D (6 bases each). Germline loops: CDR1 MGHRA, CDR2 YSYEKL. Trimming stripped 0 bases from V and 1 base from J, with 11 bases between. The CDR3 is 16 amino acids. Here the CDR3 reads CASSQDRGVRTDTQYF. The DNA of the CDR3 is TGCGCCAGCAGCCAAGATAGGGGGGTGCGCACAGATACGCAGTATTTT.

The chain carries TRBV2 and TRBJ1-1; 8 bases map to TRBD1. CDR1 and CDR2 (germline): SNHLY, FYNNEI. V dropped 6 bases and J dropped 6; count of bases not matched to a gene: 9. This CDR3 has 14 residues. The CDR3, as DNA: TGTGCCAGCAGCAGGACAGGGCCTTACGCTGAAGCTTTCTTT. Translation gives CASSRTGPYAEAFF.

The gene calls are TRBV6-5 and TRBJ1-1, with D possibly matching TRBD1 (6 bases). The V gene lost 4 bases and the J gene lost 0 bases, with 15 bases spanning the gap. The CDR3 loop spans 16 amino acids. Germline CDR1 is MNHEY and CDR2 is SVGAGI. The CDR3 DNA is TGTGCCAGCAGTTCTCGGACAGTAGATATGAACACTGAAGCTTTCTTT. Translated, it gives CASSSRTVDMNTEAFF.

V is TRBV6-5 and J is TRBJ1-4, with no clear D. The germline V and J ends were trimmed by 2 bases and 0 bases, with 7 bases remaining between them. CDR3 length: 15 amino acids. Per germline, CDR1 MNHEY and CDR2 SVGAGI. The CDR3 reads CASSYGGATNEKLFF. The CDR3 DNA reads as TGTGCCAGCAGTTACGGCGGAGCAACTAATGAAAAACTGTTTTTT.

The chain is built from TRBV5-1 and TRBJ1-1, with D possibly matching TRBD1 (6 bases). CDR3 size: 15 residues. CDR1 SGHRS and CDR2 YFSETQ come from the germline V gene. The V and J ends lost 5 bases and 0 bases respectively, with 14 bases between them. The chain's CDR3 is CASRLQGIMNTEAFF. The CDR3 DNA reads TGCGCCAGCAGATTACAGGGAATAATGAACACTGAAGCTTTCTTT.

This clone showed up just once. J is TRBJ1-4 and V is TRBV27; a weak D match, TRBD1 (6 bases). The germline V gene encodes CDR1 MNHEY and CDR2 SMNVEV (reference sequence). This CDR3 is built from 14 residues. V gave up 5 bases and J gave up 1 base, with 8 bases separating them. In nucleotides, the CDR3 is TGTGCCAGCAGTCCAGGGGAAACTAATGAAAAACTGTTTTTT. Encoded protein: CASSPGETNEKLFF.

In this sample, this clone turned up a few times. Here the CDR3 reads CASSQNRGALTEAFF. The DNA for the CDR3 is TGTGCCAGCAGCCAAAACCGAGGGGCCCTCACTGAAGCTTTCTTT. The genes are TRBV7-2 and TRBJ1-1; D perhaps matches TRBD1 (5 bases). The CDR3 has 15 amino acids. Germline V lookup: CDR1 SGHTA, CDR2 FQGNSA. The V end lost 5 bases, the J end lost 4 bases, and 17 bases lay between the germline ends.

The V call is TRBV28, the J call TRBJ2-7; D remains unclear. Germline lookup yields CDR1 MDHEN and CDR2 SYDVKM. This CDR3 comprises 15 residues. The V gene lost 5 bases and the J gene lost 0 bases, with 14 bases spanning the gap. The CDR3 DNA is TGTGCCAGCAGTAACCCCGGACGGAGCTCCTACGAGCAGTACTTC. Encoded protein: CASSNPGRSSYEQYF.

V is TRBV7-8 and J is TRBJ1-4, with D unclear. Trimming took off 5 bases at V and 5 bases at J, with 6 bases between the two ends. Germline assignment: CDR1 SGHVS and CDR2 FQNEAQ. The CDR3 runs 12 residues. CDR3 sequence: CASSLTNEKLFF. For the CDR3, the DNA is TGTGCCAGCAGCCTTACGAATGAAAAACTGTTTTTT.

This sequence joins TRBV5-1 and TRBJ2-5; 9 bases agree with TRBD2. CDR1 is SGHRS, CDR2 YFSETQ, per germline. The CDR3 is made up of 16 amino acids. V lost 3 bases to trimming and J lost 0 bases; unmatched junction nucleotides: 6. CDR3 sequence: CASSSLAGDHQETQYF. In nucleotides, the CDR3 is TGCGCCAGCAGCTCGTTAGCGGGGGACCACCAAGAGACCCAGTACTTC.

The rearrangement joins TRBV5-1 to TRBJ2-1; D possibly corresponds to TRBD1 (6 bases). Germline loops: CDR1 SGHRS, CDR2 YFSETQ. V lost 4 bases and J 4 bases, leaving 12 bases between the germline ends. The CDR3 is 14 residues long. The CDR3 here is CASSGDTTYNEQFF. The CDR3 DNA reads as TGCGCCAGCAGCGGGGACACCACATACAATGAGCAGTTCTTC.

The genes are TRBV2 and TRBJ2-5; 12 bases fit TRBD2. Unmatched junction bases numbered 3, after V lost 3 bases and J lost 1 base. The CDR3 spans 16 residues. Germline V gene sequence: CDR1 SNHLY, CDR2 FYNNEI. The CDR3 DNA is TGTGCCAGCAGTGAGACTAGCGGGGGATTCCAAGAGACCCAGTACTTC. Translating gives CASSETSGGFQETQYF.